Below, 12 T cell receptor beta chains from the same sample are listed, as sequenced in a study of T cell responses to AZD1222 COVID-19 vaccine. Measured with immunoSEQ multiplex PCR; TCRdb has only the in-frame clones, and not every one. There are 120,000 or so clones in the sample; approximately 90% occur only once, and around 10% lies in the top ten. The material was peripheral blood, obtained on day 0 of MenACWY control vaccination. The source of these receptors is an adult in good health.

CDR3 in amino acids: CASSRTGGYNEQFF. DNA for the CDR3: TGTGCCAGCAGCAGGACCGGGGGGTACAATGAGCAGTTCTTC. This rearrangement joins TRBV9 to TRBJ2-1; 7 bases line up with TRBD2. Unmatched junction bases numbered 5, after V lost 4 bases and J lost 4 bases. Germline V gene lookup returns CDR1 SGDLS and CDR2 YYNGEE. The CDR3 runs 14 residues.

The chain is built from TRBV19 and TRBJ2-1; 8 bases align to TRBD2. The CDR3 spans 14 residues. Trimming removed 5 bases from V and 6 bases from J; junction bases left unmatched: 6. Per germline, CDR1 LNHDA and CDR2 SQIVND (reference sequence). The CDR3 nucleotides read TGTGCCAGTAGTCGGTCGGGAGGGCCCAATGAGCAGTTCTTC. It is translated as CASSRSGGPNEQFF.

The chain combines TRBV4-3 with TRBJ1-5; no firm D call. V shed 0 bases and J shed 2 bases, with 8 bases lying between them. The CDR3 has 15 residues. In germline, CDR1 is LGHNA, CDR2 YSLEER. The CDR3 region is CASSQEGGGNQPQHF. CDR3 sequence (DNA): TGCGCCAGCAGCCAAGAGGGTGGAGGCAATCAGCCCCAGCATTTT.

The chain carries TRBV7-9 and TRBJ1-5, with no clear D. The germline V gene has CDR1 SEHNR and CDR2 FQNEAQ (reference sequence). The CDR3 runs to 14 residues. The V and J ends lost 2 bases and 3 bases respectively, with 8 bases between them. CDR3 amino acids: CASSLTGDNQPQHF. In DNA form, the CDR3 reads TGTGCCAGCAGCTTAACTGGGGACAATCAGCCCCAGCATTTT.

This chain links TRBV5-6 with TRBJ1-3; D unclear. The ends were cut back, 1 base at V and 2 bases at J, with 10 bases in the middle. CDR3 length: 15 amino acids. The germline CDR1 and CDR2 sequences are SGHDT and YYEEEE. The DNA of the CDR3 is TGTGCCAGCAGCTTGTTCGGGTCGGCTGGAAACACCATATATTTT. It codes for CASSLFGSAGNTIYF.

The chain recombines TRBV7-2 with TRBJ2-7; D gene uncertain. The CDR3 consists of 14 residues. CDR1 and CDR2 from the germline V gene are SGHTA and FQGNSA. V lost 6 bases and J lost 1, with 13 bases in between. CDR3: CASRPNRESYEQYF. The CDR3 DNA follows: TGTGCCAGCAGACCAAATAGGGAATCCTACGAGCAGTACTTC.

The CDR3: CASSLVGLAGPEQFF. The CDR3 DNA follows: TGTGCCAGCAGCTTAGTGGGACTAGCGGGGCCGGAGCAGTTCTTC. The chain links TRBV7-8 to TRBJ2-1; 13 bases map to TRBD2. Trimming cost V 1 base and J 10 bases; bases outside gene matches: 4. The CDR3 covers 15 residues. In germline, CDR1 is SGHVS, CDR2 FQNEAQ.

CDR3 region: CASSQDSGSQETQYF. CDR3 nucleotides: TGTGCCAGCAGCCAAGATAGTGGTTCCCAAGAGACCCAGTACTTC. V is TRBV4-2 and J is TRBJ2-5; D is ambiguous. Trimming removed 0 bases at V and 1 base at J, with 9 bases between. Per germline, CDR1 LGHNA and CDR2 YNFKEQ. The CDR3 loop spans 15 amino acids.

The rearrangement uses TRBV11-3 and TRBJ2-1; D gene ambiguous. Germline values: CDR1 SGHNT, CDR2 YENEEA. The CDR3 is made up of 15 amino acids. Deletions cut 1 base from V and 3 bases from J, with 10 bases between. CDR3 in amino acids: CASSLGLGDYNEQFF. In DNA, the CDR3 is TGTGCCAGCAGCTTAGGTCTGGGCGACTACAATGAGCAGTTCTTC.

This clone has just one count. V usage is TRBV10-3 and J usage is TRBJ1-6; 12 nucleotides match TRBD1. This CDR3 contains 18 residues. Germline-derived CDR1 and CDR2 are ENHRY and SYGVKD. V gave up 6 bases and J gave up 3 bases; unmatched junction bases: 9. The CDR3 nucleotides read TGTGCCATCAGGGACGGGACAGGGGGCCGGGACTATAATTCACCCCTCCACTTT. As protein: CAIRDGTGGRDYNSPLHF.

The chain is built from TRBV25-1 and TRBJ1-1; TRBD1 agrees at 7 bases. Trimming removed 3 bases from V and 6 bases from J; junction bases left unmatched: 7. From germline, CDR1 is MGHDK and CDR2 SYGVNS. The CDR3 spans 14 residues. The CDR3 nucleotides read TGTGCCAGCAGTGACCGACAGGGTATAGCTGAAGCTTTCTTT. Its translation is CASSDRQGIAEAFF.

This chain links TRBV4-1 with TRBJ1-2, with D unresolved. Trimming pared 1 base from V and 4 bases from J, leaving 7 bases between. This CDR3 comprises 13 residues. Germline values: CDR1 MGHRA, CDR2 YSYEKL. The CDR3 sequence is CASSQAVPYGYTF. The CDR3, as DNA: TGCGCCAGCAGCCAAGCGGTACCCTATGGCTACACCTTC.